These T cell receptor beta chains were read from a single sample in a study of blood T cells in healthy people across ages. In TCRdb, the 5' RACE reads were re-called with MiXCR into one record per CDR3 protein. This table has over 1,500,000 distinct CDR3 sequences, roughly 52% appearing once. Specimen: blood. The receptor set was obtained from a woman between 35 and 50 years old in good health. The CDR3 runs from the conserved cysteine through the conserved F or W. D genes are given only for firm matches. Size tells how often a clone was seen (once, few, many) or the class of an expanded clone, and some rows leave it out.

>TRBJ2-5|few|TRBV5-1|NA
CASSPGLLGETQYF
TGCGCCAGCAGCCCGGGTCTGTTGGGAGAGACCCAGTACTTC
>TRBJ1-4|once|TRBV5-1|TRBD1
CASSLGGVGTADEKLFF
TGCGCCAGCAGCCTTGGGGGGGTCGGGACAGCCGATGAAAAACTGTTTTTT
>TRBJ2-3|many|TRBV4-3|TRBD1
CASSQDLPGQATDTQYF
TGCGCCAGCAGCCAAGATCTACCGGGACAGGCTACAGATACGCAGTATTTT
>TRBJ2-7|NA|TRBV7-2|NA
CASSLEPGQKEQYF
TGTGCCAGCAGCTTGGAGCCGGGACAAAAGGAGCAGTACTTC
>TRBJ2-7|few|TRBV7-2|TRBD2
CASSLAGGGPPNSYEQYF
TGTGCCAGCAGCTTAGCGGGCGGGGGGCCCCCTAATTCCTACGAGCAGTACTTC
>TRBJ1-1|NA|TRBV29-1|NA
CSVELGAAEAFF
TGCAGCGTTGAGTTAGGAGCCGCTGAAGCTTTCTTT
>TRBJ2-7|NA|TRBV4-3|NA
CASSQGLGAAYEQYF
TGCGCCAGCAGCCAAGGGCTGGGGGCGGCGTACGAGCAGTACTTC
>TRBJ2-4|few|TRBV7-6|TRBD2
CASETPGLAGRDKNIQYF
TGTGCCAGCGAGACCCCGGGACTAGCGGGGAGGGACAAAAACATTCAGTACTTC
>TRBJ2-6|NA|TRBV20-1|TRBD1
CSARGGQGPPGANVLTF
TGCAGTGCTAGAGGAGGACAGGGGCCCCCTGGGGCCAACGTCCTGACTTTC
>TRBJ2-3|NA|TRBV18|NA
CASSLNRDFTDTQYF
TGTGCCAGCTCACTAAATCGGGACTTTACAGATACGCAGTATTTT
>TRBJ1-5|once|TRBV12-3/TRBV12-4|NA
CASSKGISQHF
TGTGCCAGCAGCAAAGGGATTTCCCAGCATTTT
>TRBJ2-3|NA|TRBV7-2|TRBD2
CASSPPGLAGHTQYF
TGTGCCAGCAGCCCTCCGGGACTAGCGGGGCATACGCAGTATTTT
>TRBJ2-1|NA|TRBV4-1|TRBD1
CASSRLTRDRGNERFF
TGCGCCAGCAGCCGCCTAACCCGGGACAGGGGCAATGAGCGGTTCTTC
>TRBJ2-5|few|TRBV20-1|NA
CSAPNRRSSETQYF
TGCAGTGCACCCAACAGAAGGTCCTCGGAGACCCAGTACTTC
>TRBJ2-3|NA|TRBV7-2|TRBD1
CASSPTGDGTDTQYF
TGTGCCAGCAGCCCAACAGGGGACGGGACAGATACGCAGTATTTT
>TRBJ2-5|NA|TRBV5-6|TRBD1
CASSFSPLGQGMTQYF
TGTGCCAGCAGCTTTTCGCCCCTCGGACAGGGGATGACCCAGTACTTC
>TRBJ2-7|NA|TRBV6-2/TRBV6-3|TRBD1
CASWRFGTGTYEQYF
TGTGCCAGCTGGAGGTTCGGGACAGGGACCTACGAGCAGTACTTC
>TRBJ2-5|NA|TRBV29-1|NA
CSVGTQGMGETQYF
TGCAGCGTGGGTACCCAGGGGATGGGGGAGACCCAGTACTTC
>TRBJ2-1|NA|TRBV12-3/TRBV12-4|NA
CASSLAEAHNEQFF
TGTGCCAGCAGTTTAGCTGAGGCGCACAATGAGCAGTTCTTC
>TRBJ2-3|NA|TRBV4-3|TRBD2
CASSQDTGGTILTDTQYF
TGCGCCAGCAGCCAAGATACAGGCGGGACTATCCTCACAGATACGCAGTATTTT
>TRBJ2-5|many|TRBV6-6|NA
CASSSIRGASVGETQYF
TGTGCCAGCAGTTCCATCAGGGGGGCCTCGGTAGGGGAGACCCAGTACTTC
>TRBJ2-1|NA|TRBV12-3/TRBV12-4|TRBD1
CASSIGTAKGEQFF
TGTGCCAGCAGCATAGGGACAGCAAAGGGGGAGCAGTTCTTC
>TRBJ1-4|few|TRBV7-2|NA
CASSPRPSTNEKLFF
TGTGCCAGCAGCCCCCGCCCGTCAACTAATGAAAAACTGTTTTTT
>TRBJ2-3|many|TRBV7-2|NA
CASSLIDTQYF
TGTGCCAGCAGCTTGATAGATACGCAGTATTTT
>TRBJ2-3|many|TRBV7-2|TRBD2
CASSSRDYTDTQYF
TGTGCCAGCAGCTCCCGGGACTACACAGATACGCAGTATTTT
>TRBJ1-2|NA|TRBV5-1|TRBD1
CASSTGQGWNYGYTF
TGCGCCAGCAGCACAGGACAGGGGTGGAACTATGGCTACACCTTC
>TRBJ2-6|NA|TRBV20-1|NA
CSAKGRPPYSGANVLTF
TGCAGTGCCAAGGGGAGGCCCCCTTACTCTGGGGCCAACGTCCTGACTTTC
>TRBJ2-7|few|TRBV6-2/TRBV6-3|TRBD1
CASSDPGQGANYEQYF
TGTGCCAGCAGTGATCCGGGACAGGGGGCGAACTACGAGCAGTACTTC
>TRBJ2-1|NA|TRBV28|TRBD2
CASSSETSGGLGEQFF
TGTGCCAGCAGTTCTGAGACTAGCGGGGGACTGGGGGAGCAGTTCTTC
>TRBJ2-7|NA|TRBV20-1|TRBD2
CSAVTSGYEQYF
TGCAGTGCTGTGACTAGCGGCTACGAGCAGTACTTC
>TRBJ2-5|NA|TRBV20-1|NA
CSARAANQETQYF
TGCAGCGCTAGAGCCGCCAACCAAGAGACCCAGTACTTC
>TRBJ2-5|NA|TRBV11-2|NA
CASSLFTSREKETQYF
TGTGCCAGCAGCTTGTTTACTTCGAGGGAGAAAGAGACCCAGTACTTC
>TRBJ2-1|few|TRBV29-1|TRBD2
CSVEDQRGVYNEQFF
TGCAGCGTTGAAGACCAGCGGGGGGTTTACAATGAGCAGTTCTTC
>TRBJ2-5|NA|TRBV12-3/TRBV12-4|NA
CASSSTQVSKETQYF
TGTGCCAGCAGTTCAACACAGGTCTCGAAAGAGACCCAGTACTTC
>TRBJ2-5|NA|TRBV29-1|NA
CSVGRGGTQYF
TGCAGCGTCGGACGAGGAGGGACCCAGTACTTC
>TRBJ2-7|NA|TRBV10-2|NA
CASSDWRGGFYEQYF
TGCGCCAGCAGTGACTGGAGGGGTGGATTCTACGAGCAGTACTTC
>TRBJ2-1|few|TRBV20-1|TRBD1
CSARAGDSPYNEQFF
TGCAGTGCTAGAGCCGGGGACAGCCCTTACAATGAGCAGTTCTTC
>TRBJ1-4|NA|TRBV28|NA
CASSSFLRGVTEKLFF
TGTGCCAGCAGTTCATTCCTTCGGGGGGTTACTGAAAAACTGTTTTTT
>TRBJ2-5|NA|TRBV7-3|NA
CASSLNGPGQETQYF
TGTGCCAGCAGCTTAAATGGGCCGGGACAAGAGACCCAGTACTTC
>TRBJ2-6|NA|TRBV4-3|NA
CASSQVHSGANVLTF
TGCGCCAGCAGCCAAGTCCATTCTGGGGCCAACGTCCTGACTTTC
>TRBJ2-3|NA|TRBV10-3|TRBD2
CAISAGGLGTDTQYF
TGTGCCATCAGTGCGGGGGGGCTCGGCACAGATACGCAGTATTTT
>TRBJ2-1|few|TRBV24-1|NA
CATSTGSSYNEQFF
TGTGCCACCAGCACAGGAAGCTCCTACAATGAGCAGTTCTTC